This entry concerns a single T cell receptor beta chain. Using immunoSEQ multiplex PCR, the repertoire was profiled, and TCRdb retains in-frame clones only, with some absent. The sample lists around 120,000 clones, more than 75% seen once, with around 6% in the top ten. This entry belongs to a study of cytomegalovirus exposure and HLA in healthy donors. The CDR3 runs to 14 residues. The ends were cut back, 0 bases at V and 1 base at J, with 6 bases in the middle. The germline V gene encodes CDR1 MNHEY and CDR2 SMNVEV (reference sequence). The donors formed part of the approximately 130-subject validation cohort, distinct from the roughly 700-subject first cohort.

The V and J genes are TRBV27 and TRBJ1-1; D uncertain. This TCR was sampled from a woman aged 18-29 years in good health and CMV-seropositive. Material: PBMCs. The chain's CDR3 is CASSLSISNTEAFF. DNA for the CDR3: TGTGCCAGCAGTTTATCAATATCGAACACTGAAGCTTTCTTT.